The clone carrying this T cell receptor (beta chain) was seen a few times. TCRdb independently ran MiXCR on the RT-PCR reads; one entry per CDR3 protein. The table shows 90,000 to 130,000 distinct CDR3 sequences, with 35% occurring only once. V shed 4 bases and J shed 9 bases, with 13 bases lying between them. CDR1 and CDR2 (germline): SGHRS, YFSETQ. This CDR3 region has 13 residues. The source of the sample is a study of patients and donors after allogeneic stem cell transplantation. Sequencing input: blood, either unsorted or a sorted T cell fraction (not recorded which). The chain is built from TRBV5-1 and TRBJ2-2, with D possibly TRBD1 on 5 matching bases. This clonotype originated in a human donor who was either an allogeneic HSCT recipient or a stem cell or donor lymphocyte infusion donor (not recorded which). It is not recorded whose cells these are; they may come from a transplant donor. DNA of the CDR3: TGCGCCAGCAGCATAGACCAGGACAGGGAGCTGTTTTTT. The encoded protein is CASSIDQDRELFF.